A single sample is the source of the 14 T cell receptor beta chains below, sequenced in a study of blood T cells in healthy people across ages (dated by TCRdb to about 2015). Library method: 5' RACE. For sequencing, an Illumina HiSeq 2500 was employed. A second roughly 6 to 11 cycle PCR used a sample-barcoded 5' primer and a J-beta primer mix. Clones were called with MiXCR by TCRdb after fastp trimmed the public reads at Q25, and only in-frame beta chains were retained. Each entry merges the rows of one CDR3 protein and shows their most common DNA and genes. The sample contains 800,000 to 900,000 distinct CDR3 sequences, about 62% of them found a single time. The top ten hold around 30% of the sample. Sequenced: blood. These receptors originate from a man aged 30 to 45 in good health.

In DNA, the CDR3 is TGTGCCAGCACCCGTACCAGGGGTGAAGCTTTCTTT. This codes for CASTRTRGEAFF. The chain uses TRBV12-3 or TRBV12-4 and TRBJ1-1, with D perhaps matching TRBD1 (6 bases). Trimming pared 7 bases from V and 7 bases from J, leaving 13 bases between. This CDR3 contains 12 residues.

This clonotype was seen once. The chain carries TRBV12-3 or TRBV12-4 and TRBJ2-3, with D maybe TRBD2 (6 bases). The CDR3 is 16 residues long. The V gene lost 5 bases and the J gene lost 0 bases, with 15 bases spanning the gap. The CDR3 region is CASSATSRPSTDTQYF. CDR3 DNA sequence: TGTGCCAGCAGTGCTACTAGCAGACCTAGCACAGATACGCAGTATTTT.

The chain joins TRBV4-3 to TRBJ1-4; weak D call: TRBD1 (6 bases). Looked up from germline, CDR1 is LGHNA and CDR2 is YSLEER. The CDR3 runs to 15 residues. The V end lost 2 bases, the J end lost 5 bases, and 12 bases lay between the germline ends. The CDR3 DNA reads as TGCGCCAGCAGCCAAAGGACAGCTAAAAATGAAAAACTGTTTTTT. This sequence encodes CASSQRTAKNEKLFF.

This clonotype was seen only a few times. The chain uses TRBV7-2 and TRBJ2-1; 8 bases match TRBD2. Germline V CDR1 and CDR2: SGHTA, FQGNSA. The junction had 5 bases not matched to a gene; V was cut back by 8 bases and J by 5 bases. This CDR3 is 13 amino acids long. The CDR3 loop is CASRGGTNNEQFF. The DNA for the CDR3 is TGTGCCAGCCGGGGGGGCACCAACAATGAGCAGTTCTTC.

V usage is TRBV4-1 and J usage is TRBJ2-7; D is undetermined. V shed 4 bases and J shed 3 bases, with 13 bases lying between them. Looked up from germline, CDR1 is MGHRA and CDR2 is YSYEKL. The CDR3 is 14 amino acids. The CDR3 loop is CASSPRRQDYEQYF. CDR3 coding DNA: TGCGCCAGCAGCCCCCGCAGGCAAGACTACGAGCAGTACTTC.

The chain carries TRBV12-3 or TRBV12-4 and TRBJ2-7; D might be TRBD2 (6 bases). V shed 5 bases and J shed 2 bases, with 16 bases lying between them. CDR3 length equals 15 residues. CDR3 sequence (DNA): TGTGCCAGCAGTCTTCGAGCAGGCGGGACCTACGAGCAGTACTTC. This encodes CASSLRAGGTYEQYF.

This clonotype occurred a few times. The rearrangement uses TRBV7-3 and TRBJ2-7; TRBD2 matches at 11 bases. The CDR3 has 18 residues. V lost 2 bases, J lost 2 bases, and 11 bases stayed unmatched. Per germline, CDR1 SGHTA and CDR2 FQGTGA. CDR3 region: CASSLHVTSGVRTYEQYF. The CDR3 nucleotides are TGTGCCAGCAGCTTACATGTGACTAGCGGGGTGAGGACCTACGAGCAGTACTTC.

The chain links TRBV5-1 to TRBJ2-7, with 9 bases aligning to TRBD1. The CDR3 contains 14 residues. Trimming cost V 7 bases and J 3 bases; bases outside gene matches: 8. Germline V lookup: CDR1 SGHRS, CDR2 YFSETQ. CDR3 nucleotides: TGCGCCAGCCGCCCGGGACAGGGAAACTACGAGCAGTACTTC. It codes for CASRPGQGNYEQYF.

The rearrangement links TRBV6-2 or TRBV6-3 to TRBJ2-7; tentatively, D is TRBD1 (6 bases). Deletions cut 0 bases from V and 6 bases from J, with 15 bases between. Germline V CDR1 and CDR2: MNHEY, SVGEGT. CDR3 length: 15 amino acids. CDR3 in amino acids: CASSYSIPRGGEQYF. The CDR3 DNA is TGTGCCAGCAGTTACTCGATTCCCAGAGGGGGCGAGCAGTACTTC.

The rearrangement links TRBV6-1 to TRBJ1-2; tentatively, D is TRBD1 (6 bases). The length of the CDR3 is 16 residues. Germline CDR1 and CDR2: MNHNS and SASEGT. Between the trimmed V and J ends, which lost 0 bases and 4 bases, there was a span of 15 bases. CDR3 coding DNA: TGTGCCAGCAGTGAAGCTCACCTAGGGGGTGGCTATGGCTACACCTTC. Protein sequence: CASSEAHLGGGYGYTF.

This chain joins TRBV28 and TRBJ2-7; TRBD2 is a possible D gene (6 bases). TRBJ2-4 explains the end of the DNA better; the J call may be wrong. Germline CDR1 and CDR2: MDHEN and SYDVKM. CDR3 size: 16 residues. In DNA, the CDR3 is TGTGCCAGCAACCGCGACGGTGCGGGGACGGAAAACATTCAGTACTTC. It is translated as CASNRDGAGTENIQYF.

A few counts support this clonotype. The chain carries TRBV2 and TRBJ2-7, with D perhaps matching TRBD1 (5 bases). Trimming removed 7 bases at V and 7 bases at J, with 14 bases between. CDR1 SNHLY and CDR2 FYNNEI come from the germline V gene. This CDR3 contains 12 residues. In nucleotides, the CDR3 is TGTGCCAGCACCCTGACAGTCGGGGAGCAGTACTTC. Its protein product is CASTLTVGEQYF.

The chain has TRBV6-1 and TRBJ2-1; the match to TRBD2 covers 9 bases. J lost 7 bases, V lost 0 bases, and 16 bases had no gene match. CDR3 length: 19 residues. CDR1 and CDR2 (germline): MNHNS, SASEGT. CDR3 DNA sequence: TGTGCCAGCAGTGAAGCAGTAGCGGGGGCCTACCAAGTGGAAAATGAGCAGTTCTTC. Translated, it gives CASSEAVAGAYQVENEQFF.

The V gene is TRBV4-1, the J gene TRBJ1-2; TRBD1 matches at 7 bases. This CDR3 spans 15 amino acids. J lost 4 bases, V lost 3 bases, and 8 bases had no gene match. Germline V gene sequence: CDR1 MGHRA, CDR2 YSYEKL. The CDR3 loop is CASSQKTGRSYGYTF. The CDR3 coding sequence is TGCGCCAGCAGCCAGAAGACAGGGCGAAGCTATGGCTACACCTTC.